The 9 T cell receptor beta chains in this list originate from one sample, sequenced in a study of T-cell reconstitution after alpha-beta-depleted transplantation in children. A TCRbeta library incorporating unique molecular identifiers was prepared. TCRdb reprocessed the PCR reads via MiXCR and lists one record per CDR3 protein. The table records about 200,000 distinct CDR3 sequences, approximately 15% of them present only once. The sample was PBMCs, mostly from graft donor cells, taken 360 days after TCRalphabeta/CD19-depleted stem cell transplant. These receptors came from a male patient between 2 and 10 years old who had a stem cell transplant for acute lymphoblastic leukemia, so the T cells may come from the graft donor.

This clonotype occurred a few times. In nucleotides, the CDR3 is TGTGCCAGCAGTCACAGGGGAGGTGAGCAGTTCTTC. Amino acids: CASSHRGGEQFF. The genes are TRBV27 and TRBJ2-1, with a tentative D call TRBD1 (7 bases). Germline-derived CDR1 and CDR2 are MNHEY and SMNVEV (reference sequence). Trimming took off 5 bases at V and 9 bases at J, with 11 bases between the two ends. The CDR3 sequence is 12 residues long.

This clonotype was counted many times. The chain employs TRBV12-3 or TRBV12-4 and TRBJ1-1; D possibly corresponds to TRBD1 (6 bases). The CDR3 has 12 residues. The V and J ends lost 9 bases and 1 base respectively, with 9 bases between them. The CDR3 here is CASTGPNTEAFF. DNA for the CDR3: TGTGCCAGTACAGGGCCGAACACTGAAGCTTTCTTT.

This clonotype was counted a few times. This sequence joins TRBV5-8 and TRBJ2-7, with D perhaps being TRBD1 or TRBD2 (5 bases each). The CDR3 is 12 residues long. CDR1 is SGHTS and CDR2 is YDEGEE in the germline V gene. V lost 2 bases and J 6 bases, leaving 9 bases between the germline ends. CDR3 nucleotide sequence: TGTGCCAGCAGCTTTAGGGGACGCGAGCAGTACTTC. It specifies CASSFRGREQYF. Complete variable domain (other parts from reference TRBV5-8 and TRBJ2-7): EAGVTQSPTHLIKTRGQQATLRCSPISGHTSVYWYQQALGLGLQFLLWYDEGEERNRGNFPPRFSGRQFPNYSSELNVNALELEDSALYLCASSFRGREQYFGPGTRLTVT.

The rearrangement uses TRBV6-5 and TRBJ2-3; D might be TRBD2 (6 bases). Germline values: CDR1 MNHEY, CDR2 SVGAGI. The CDR3 is 14 amino acids. V was pared by 4 bases and J by 7 bases, with 15 bases between. CDR3 loop: CASSLYRGMNTQYF. The DNA for the CDR3 is TGTGCCAGCAGTTTGTATCGGGGGATGAATACGCAGTATTTT.

V gene TRBV19 combines with J gene TRBJ1-1; no clear D. The V end was cut by 8 bases, the J end by 6 bases, with 7 bases between. The CDR3 loop spans 10 amino acids. Germline V gene lookup returns CDR1 LNHDA and CDR2 SQIVND (reference sequence). The CDR3 coding sequence is TGTGCCAGTGGAAGCGCTGAAGCTTTCTTT. It encodes CASGSAEAFF.

This clonotype was seen repeatedly, ten times or more. V gene TRBV12-3 or TRBV12-4 combines with J gene TRBJ2-1; 14 nucleotides agree with TRBD2. J gave up 5 bases and V 6 bases, and 18 bases lay outside the gene matches. The CDR3 spans 20 residues. Here the CDR3 DNA reads TGTGCCAGCAGCCGTAGGGGCCGGGGACTAGCGGGAGTCTGGGACAATGAGCAGTTCTTC. This sequence encodes CASSRRGRGLAGVWDNEQFF.

The chain employs TRBV12-3 or TRBV12-4 and TRBJ1-2; D may be TRBD1 (5 bases). V was pared by 7 bases and J by 4 bases, with 19 bases between. CDR3 length: 15 amino acids. The CDR3 spells CASNWAGRTRYGYTF. The CDR3 DNA reads as TGTGCCAGCAATTGGGCAGGGCGAACTCGCTATGGCTACACCTTC.

This chain links TRBV2 with TRBJ2-1; a possible D gene is TRBD1 (6 bases). The V gene lost 6 bases and the J gene lost 4 bases, with 10 bases spanning the gap. From germline, CDR1 is SNHLY and CDR2 FYNNEI. The CDR3 consists of 13 residues. The CDR3 nucleotides are TGTGCCAGCAGAAAGGACAGTTACAATGAGCAGTTCTTC. Protein: CASRKDSYNEQFF. Supplemented by reference TRBV2 and TRBJ2-1, the full variable domain reads EPEVTQTPSHQVTQMGQEVILRCVPISNHLYFYWYRQILGQKVEFLVSFYNNEISEKSEIFDDQFSVERPDGSNFTLKIRSTKLEDSAMYFCASRKDSYNEQFFGPGTRLTVL.

This clonotype was detected ten times or more. The chain uses TRBV4-3 and TRBJ2-1, with a tentative D call TRBD2 (5 bases). Germline CDR1 and CDR2: LGHNA and YSLEER. The CDR3 is made up of 16 amino acids. Trimming took off 1 base at V and 4 bases at J, with 14 bases between the two ends. The CDR3: CASSQVPPTGYNEQFF. Here the CDR3 DNA reads TGCGCCAGCAGCCAAGTCCCCCCGACGGGGTACAATGAGCAGTTCTTC.